This TCR beta chain came from a study of blood T cell repertoires in COVID-19. Overall study context: PBMCs, B-cell-depleted T cells, or T cells provided the cDNA or gDNA that made up the material.

The CDR3 extends over 16 amino acids. Between the trimmed V and J ends, which lost 5 bases and 4 bases, there was a span of 18 bases. The V gene's germline CDR1 is LNHDA and CDR2 SQIVND (reference sequence). Generated by immunoSEQ multiplex PCR, the TCRdb table keeps only in-frame clones and is missing some. The table lists a few hundred thousand clones, about 87% of them singletons. The sequencing input was peripheral blood. The TCR sequence derives from a man in his 60s who had recovered from COVID-19. This chain uses TRBV19 with TRBJ1-3; no firm D call. The CDR3 nucleotides read TGTGCCAGTAGTCCCCCAGCCACCTCGGGGGGAAACACCATATATTTT. Its translation is CASSPPATSGGNTIYF. The full variable domain, in which reference TRBV19 and TRBJ1-3 provide the parts outside the CDR3, is DGGITQSPKYLFRKEGQNVTLSCEQNLNHDAMYWYRQDPGQGLRLIYYSQIVNDFQKGDIAEGYSVSREKKESFPLTVTSAQKNPTAFYLCASSPPATSGGNTIYFGEGSWLTVV.